This T cell receptor beta chain was sequenced in a study of blood T cell repertoires in COVID-19. Across the study: Some COVID-19 samples were acute and others convalescent; all came from the United States, Italy and Spain.

In the authors' workflow: Reference gene primer amplification in the assay estimated nucleated cell counts. TCRdb's table, derived via immunoSEQ multiplex PCR, lists solely in-frame clones and lacks some. V and J calls and clone size are as listed in that table; D and trimming were resolved from the DNA. The table has 150,000 to 200,000 clones, around 80% seen once. Trimming took 9 bases from V and 0 from J; bases not matched to a gene: 8. CDR1 is SNHLY and CDR2 is FYNNEI in the germline V gene. This CDR3 region has 15 residues. In assigning cohorts, the study relied on participant-reported clinical history. In this sample, this clone turned up many times.

The sample was PBMCs or T cells enriched from blood (not recorded which). The clonotype comes from a woman in her 50s who had recovered from COVID-19. V usage is TRBV2 and J usage is TRBJ1-5; 7 nucleotides match TRBD1. CDR3 nucleotide sequence: TGTGCCAGTAAGGGACAGCCCTATAGCAATCAGCCCCAGCATTTT. Its protein is CASKGQPYSNQPQHF. Full variable domain (missing parts from reference TRBV2 and TRBJ1-5): EPEVTQTPSHQVTQMGQEVILRCVPISNHLYFYWYRQILGQKVEFLVSFYNNEISEKSEIFDDQFSVERPDGSNFTLKIRSTKLEDSAMYFCASKGQPYSNQPQHFGDGTRLSIL.